This T cell receptor beta chain was identified in a study of early T cells in non-severe SARS-CoV-2 infection (dated by TCRdb to about 2021). Regarding the complete study: Because TCR sequencing relied on bulk RNA taken from unsorted whole blood, pairing of alpha and beta chains was not possible. What the research found in general, with its limitations: Matching against VDJdb was skewed toward anti-spike CD8 responses, likely underestimated virus-specific expansions, and missed private and CD4 specificities.

The library relied on 5' RACE. Sequencing instrument: NextSeq 500. In the TCR library protocol, unique molecular identifiers were attached to individual cDNA molecules to correct for PCR bias and sequencing error. Both TCR alpha and beta chains were sequenced, and tight co-correlation was observed between alpha and beta sequence abundances in each sample. In the source study's methods: Decombinator V4 was used to annotate the V gene, J gene and CDR3 of the TCR sequences. Expanded TCRs were defined as changing significantly between any two time points under a Poisson model with p below 0.0001. TCR abundances were normalised to the total number of TCRs sequenced per sample and were expressed as counts per million. MAIT TCRs were defined by TRAV1-2 paired with TRAJ12, TRAJ20 or TRAJ33, and iNKT TCRs by TRAV10 paired with TRAJ18. A search of VDJdb, accessed on 1 November 2021, was run for TCRs annotated to CMV, EBV and SARS-CoV-2, with TCRs annotated for multiple antigens excluded. The public reads were run again by TCRdb, first through fastp at Q25 and then through MiXCR, and only productive beta chains were kept. Rows merge per CDR3 protein into single entries with the most common DNA and genes. It is TCRdb's table, rather than the study itself, that gives the V and J calls and clone size. In all, the sample holds about 92,000 distinct CDR3 sequences, and roughly 15% of those were seen once. The ten largest clonotypes hold 1.3% of the sample.

This clonotype was observed a few times. Its antigen is not yet known. The sample holds no much larger clone one base away, and base qualities are not on file. This was a case-control study nested in a cohort of healthcare workers in London, UK, who had nasopharyngeal swab PCR tests and blood samples taken every week. Healthcare workers were enrolled in the week of the UK lockdown, from 23 to 31 March 2020, and were followed every week for up to roughly 15 weeks. At the junction V is shortened by 1 base and J by 3 bases, with 4 bases in between. Counted from cysteine to phenylalanine, this CDR3 has 13 amino acids. Only the CDR3 DNA stays, 39 bases, in frame from base 1. CDR1 is given as SGHTA and CDR2 as FQGNSA, both from the germline V gene.

Material: whole blood. The chain links TRBV7-2 with TRBJ2-1; the D gene remains uncertain. The clonotype comes from an adult who was a healthcare worker with PCR-confirmed SARS-CoV-2 infection or an uninfected control (not recorded which). The CDR3 amino acid sequence is: CASSLDNYNEQFF. The DNA sequence is as follows: TGTGCCAGCAGCTTAGATAACTACAATGAGCAGTTCTTC.